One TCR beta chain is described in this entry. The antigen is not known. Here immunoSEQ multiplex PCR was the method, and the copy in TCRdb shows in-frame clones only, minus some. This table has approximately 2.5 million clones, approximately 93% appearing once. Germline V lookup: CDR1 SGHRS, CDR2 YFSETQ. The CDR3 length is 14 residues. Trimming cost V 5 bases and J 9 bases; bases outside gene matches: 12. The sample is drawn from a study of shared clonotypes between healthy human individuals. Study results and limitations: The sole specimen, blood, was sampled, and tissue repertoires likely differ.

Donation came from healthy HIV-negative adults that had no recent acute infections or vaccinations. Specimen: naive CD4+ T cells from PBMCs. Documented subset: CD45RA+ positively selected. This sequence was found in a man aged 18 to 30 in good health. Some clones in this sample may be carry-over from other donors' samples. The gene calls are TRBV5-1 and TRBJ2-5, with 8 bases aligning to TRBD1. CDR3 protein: CASSSIDRGDPQYF. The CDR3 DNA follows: TGCGCCAGCAGTTCGATCGACAGGGGCGACCCCCAGTACTTC.